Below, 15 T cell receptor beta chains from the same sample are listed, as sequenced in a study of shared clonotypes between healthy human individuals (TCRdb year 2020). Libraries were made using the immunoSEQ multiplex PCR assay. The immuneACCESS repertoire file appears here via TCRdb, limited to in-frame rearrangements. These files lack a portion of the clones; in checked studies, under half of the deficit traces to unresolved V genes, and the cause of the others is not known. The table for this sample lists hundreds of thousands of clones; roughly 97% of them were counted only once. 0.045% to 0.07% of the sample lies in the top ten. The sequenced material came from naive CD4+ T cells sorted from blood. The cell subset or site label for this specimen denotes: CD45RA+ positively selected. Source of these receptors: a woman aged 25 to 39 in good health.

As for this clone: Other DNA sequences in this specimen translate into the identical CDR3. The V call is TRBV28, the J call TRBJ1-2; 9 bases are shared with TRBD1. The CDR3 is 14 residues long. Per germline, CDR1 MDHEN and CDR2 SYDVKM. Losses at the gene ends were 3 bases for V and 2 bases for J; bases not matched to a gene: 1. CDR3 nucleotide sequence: TGTGCCAGCAGTTTCGGGACAGGGAACTATGGCTACACCTTC. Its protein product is CASSFGTGNYGYTF.

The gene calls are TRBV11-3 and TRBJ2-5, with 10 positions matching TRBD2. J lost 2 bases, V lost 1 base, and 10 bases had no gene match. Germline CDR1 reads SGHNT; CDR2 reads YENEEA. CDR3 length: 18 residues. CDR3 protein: CASSLGRSSGSVQETQYF. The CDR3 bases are TGTGCCAGCAGCTTAGGTCGCTCTAGCGGGAGTGTACAAGAGACCCAGTACTTC. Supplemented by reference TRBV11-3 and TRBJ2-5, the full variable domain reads EAGVVQSPRYKIIEKKQPVAFWCNPISGHNTLYWYLQNLGQGPELLIRYENEEAVDDSQLPKDRFSAERLKGVDSTLKIQPAELGDSAVYLCASSLGRSSGSVQETQYFGPGTRLLVL.

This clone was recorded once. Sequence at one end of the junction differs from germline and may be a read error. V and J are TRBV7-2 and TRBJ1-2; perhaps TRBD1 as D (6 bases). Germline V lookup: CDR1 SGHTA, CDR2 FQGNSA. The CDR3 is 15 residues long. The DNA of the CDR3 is TGTGCCAGCAGCGGAAAGACAGGTTTGAACTCTGGCTACACCTTC. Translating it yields CASSGKTGLNSGYTF. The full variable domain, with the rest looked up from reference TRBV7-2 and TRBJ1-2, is GAGVSQSPSNKVTEKGKDVELRCDPISGHTALYWYRQSLGQGLEFLIYFQGNSAPDKSGLPSDRFSAERTGGSVSTLTIQRTQQEDSAVYLCASSGKTGLNSGYTFGSGTRLTVV.

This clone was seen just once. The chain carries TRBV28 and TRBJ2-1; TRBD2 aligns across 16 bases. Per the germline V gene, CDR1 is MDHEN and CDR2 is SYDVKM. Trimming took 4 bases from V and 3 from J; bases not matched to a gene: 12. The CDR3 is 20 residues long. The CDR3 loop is CASSSHPGLAGGPVYNEQFF. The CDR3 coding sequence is TGTGCCAGCAGTTCCCACCCGGGACTAGCGGGAGGGCCTGTCTACAATGAGCAGTTCTTC.

The CDR3 coding sequence is TGTGCCAGCAAAGCCGAGTGGACTAATGAAAAACTGTTTTTT. Amino acids: CASKAEWTNEKLFF. This sequence joins TRBV7-8 and TRBJ1-4; D is uncertain. Per germline, CDR1 SGHVS and CDR2 FQNEAQ. V was trimmed by 7 bases and J by 2 bases, leaving 11 bases between them. The CDR3 is made up of 14 amino acids.

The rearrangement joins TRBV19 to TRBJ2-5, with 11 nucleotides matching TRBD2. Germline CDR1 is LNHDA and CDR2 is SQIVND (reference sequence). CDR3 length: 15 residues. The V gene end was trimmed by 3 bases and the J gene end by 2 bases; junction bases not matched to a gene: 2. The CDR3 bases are TGTGCCAGTAGTATTGGGACTAGCGGACAAGAGACCCAGTACTTC. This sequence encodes CASSIGTSGQETQYF.

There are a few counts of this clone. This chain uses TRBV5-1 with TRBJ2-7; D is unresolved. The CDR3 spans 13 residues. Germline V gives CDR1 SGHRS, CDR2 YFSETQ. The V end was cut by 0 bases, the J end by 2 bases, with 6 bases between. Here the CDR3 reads CASSLVSPYEQYF. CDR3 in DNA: TGCGCCAGCAGCTTGGTGTCTCCCTACGAGCAGTACTTC.

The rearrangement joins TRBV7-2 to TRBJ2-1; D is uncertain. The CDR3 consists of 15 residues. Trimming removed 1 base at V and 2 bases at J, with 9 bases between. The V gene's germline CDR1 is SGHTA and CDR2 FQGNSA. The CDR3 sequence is CASSLDGITYNEQFF. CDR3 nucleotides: TGTGCCAGCAGCTTAGATGGGATCACCTACAATGAGCAGTTCTTC.

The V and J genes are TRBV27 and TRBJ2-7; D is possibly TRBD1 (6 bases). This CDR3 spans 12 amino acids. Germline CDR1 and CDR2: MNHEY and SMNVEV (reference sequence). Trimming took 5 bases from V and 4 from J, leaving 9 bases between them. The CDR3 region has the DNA TGTGCCAGCAGTGCTACAGGGTACGAGCAGTACTTC. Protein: CASSATGYEQYF.

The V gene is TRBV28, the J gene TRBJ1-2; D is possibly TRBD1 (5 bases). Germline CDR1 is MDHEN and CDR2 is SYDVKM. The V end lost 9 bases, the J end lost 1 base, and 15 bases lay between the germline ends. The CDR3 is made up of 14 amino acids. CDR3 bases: TGTGCCAGTATGAGGGCAGGGAATAACTATGGCTACACCTTC. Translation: CASMRAGNNYGYTF.

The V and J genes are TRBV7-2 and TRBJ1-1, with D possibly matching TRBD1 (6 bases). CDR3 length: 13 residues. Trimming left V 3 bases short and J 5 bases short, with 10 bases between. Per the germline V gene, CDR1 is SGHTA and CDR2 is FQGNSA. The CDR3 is CASSFGGRTEAFF. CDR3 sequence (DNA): TGTGCCAGCAGCTTCGGGGGGCGAACTGAAGCTTTCTTT.

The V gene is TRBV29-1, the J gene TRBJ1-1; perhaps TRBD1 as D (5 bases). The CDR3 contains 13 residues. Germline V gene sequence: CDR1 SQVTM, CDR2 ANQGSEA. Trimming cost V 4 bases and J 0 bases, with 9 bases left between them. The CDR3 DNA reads TGCAGCGTTGTCACGGGGCTGAACACTGAAGCTTTCTTT. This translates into CSVVTGLNTEAFF.

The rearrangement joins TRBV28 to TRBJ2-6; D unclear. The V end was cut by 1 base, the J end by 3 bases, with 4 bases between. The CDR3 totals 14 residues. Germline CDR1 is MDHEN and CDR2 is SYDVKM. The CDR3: CASSLFNGANVLTF. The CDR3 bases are TGTGCCAGCAGTTTATTTAATGGGGCCAACGTCCTGACTTTC.

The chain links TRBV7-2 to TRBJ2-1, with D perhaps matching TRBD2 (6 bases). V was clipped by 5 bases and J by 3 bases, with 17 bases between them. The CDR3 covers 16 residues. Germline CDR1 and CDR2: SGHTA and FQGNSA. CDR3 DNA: TGTGCCAGCAGCCCGCCTCGCGGGGCCAACTACAATGAGCAGTTCTTC. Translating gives CASSPPRGANYNEQFF.

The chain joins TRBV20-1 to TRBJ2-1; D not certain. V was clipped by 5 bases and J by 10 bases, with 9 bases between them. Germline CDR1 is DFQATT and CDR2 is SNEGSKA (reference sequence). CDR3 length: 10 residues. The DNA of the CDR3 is TGCAGTGCTGGTGGCAGCGAGCAGTTCTTC. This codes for CSAGGSEQFF.